Listed here are 22 T cell receptor beta chains from one sample, sequenced in a study of T cell responses to AZD1222 COVID-19 vaccine (dated by TCRdb to the early 2020s). Libraries were made using the immunoSEQ multiplex PCR assay. TCRdb holds this immuneACCESS table with in-frame rearrangements only. Some clones are missing; in checked studies, unresolved V genes explain under half, and the rest has no known cause. This sample gives 90,000 to 100,000 clones in total; around 85% of them show up just once. The ten largest make up about 4.5% of the sample. Taken with the paper, the label for time point translates to: about 28 days (+/-7) after the second vaccine dose. The source was peripheral blood, collected 28 days after the second AZD1222 dose. Source of these receptors: an adult who received the AZD1222 COVID-19 vaccine.

The rearrangement uses TRBV10-3 and TRBJ1-4; weak D call: TRBD1 (6 bases). Trimming shortened V by 0 bases and J by 0 bases, and 17 bases separated the two germline ends. Germline CDR1 reads ENHRY; CDR2 reads SYGVKD. There are 19 residues in the CDR3. CDR3 loop: CAISESLGAGAATNEKLFF. As DNA, the CDR3 is TGTGCCATCAGTGAGTCTCTCGGGGCAGGGGCTGCAACTAATGAAAAACTGTTTTTT.

In DNA form, the CDR3 reads TGTGCCAGCAGGACAGGGGTCACCGGGGAGCTGTTTTTT. Translation: CASRTGVTGELFF. The chain is built from TRBV7-2 and TRBJ2-2; 8 bases match TRBD1. The ends lost 6 bases at V and 4 bases at J; junction bases unmatched: 1. Germline CDR1 and CDR2: SGHTA and FQGNSA. The length of the CDR3 is 13 residues.

The chain links TRBV6-5 to TRBJ1-2; a possible D gene is TRBD1 (5 bases). Deletions cut 8 bases from V and 5 bases from J, with 12 bases between. Germline lookup yields CDR1 MNHEY and CDR2 SVGAGI. The CDR3 contains 12 residues. The CDR3 reads CASGLGVYGYTF. The CDR3 nucleotides are TGTGCCAGCGGGTTGGGGGTGTATGGCTACACCTTC.

The chain links TRBV28 to TRBJ1-5; possible D gene TRBD1, 6 bases. CDR1 MDHEN and CDR2 SYDVKM come from the germline V gene. The CDR3 is 15 residues long. Trimming took 2 bases from V and 4 from J, leaving 12 bases between them. The CDR3 reads CASSLGDTRNQPQHF. CDR3 in DNA: TGTGCCAGCAGTTTAGGGGACACGAGGAATCAGCCCCAGCATTTT.

The rearrangement uses TRBV9 and TRBJ1-1; maybe TRBD1 (6 bases). The CDR3 length is 14 residues. V dropped 4 bases and J dropped 1 base, with 11 bases sitting between them. Germline CDR1 reads SGDLS; CDR2 reads YYNGEE. The CDR3 sequence is CASSPRTENTEAFF. As DNA, the CDR3 is TGTGCCAGCAGCCCAAGGACAGAGAACACTGAAGCTTTCTTT.

The V call is TRBV30, the J call TRBJ2-1, with 8 bases matching TRBD2. The CDR3 contains 13 residues. The trim removed 1 base at V and 6 bases at J, leaving 2 bases unmatched. Germline V gene data show CDR1 as GTSNPN and CDR2 as SVGIG (reference sequence). The CDR3 loop is CAWSEGTSNEQFF. The CDR3 bases are TGTGCCTGGAGTGAAGGGACTAGCAATGAGCAGTTCTTC. Drawing the rest from reference TRBV30 and TRBJ2-1, the complete variable domain is SQTIHQWPATLVQPVGSPLSLECTVEGTSNPNLYWYRQAAGRGLQLLFYSVGIGQISSEVPQNLSASRPQDRQFILSSKKLLLSDSGFYLCAWSEGTSNEQFFGPGTRLTVL.

The chain uses TRBV11-2 and TRBJ2-2, with TRBD1 as a possible D gene (5 bases). CDR1 SGHAT and CDR2 FQNNGV come from the germline V gene. The V and J ends lost 5 bases and 14 bases respectively, with 15 bases between them. The CDR3 runs to 12 residues. In nucleotides, the CDR3 is TGTGCCAGCAGCCAACAGGCCCGGGCACTGTTTTTT. This sequence encodes CASSQQARALFF.

The chain uses TRBV9 and TRBJ2-5, with D maybe TRBD1 (5 bases). V lost 0 bases and J 0 bases, leaving 12 bases between the germline ends. Germline CDR1 SGDLS, CDR2 YYNGEE. CDR3 size: 16 residues. The CDR3 loop reads CASSVEDTSYQETQYF. The CDR3 bases are TGTGCCAGCAGCGTAGAGGACACCTCGTACCAAGAGACCCAGTACTTC. Looking up the rest from reference TRBV9 and TRBJ2-5 gives the full variable domain: DSGVTQTPKHLITATGQRVTLRCSPRSGDLSVYWYQQSLDQGLQFLIQYYNGEERAKGNILERFSAQQFPDLHSELNLSSLELGDSALYFCASSVEDTSYQETQYFGPGTRLLVL.

The chain has TRBV6-5 and TRBJ2-7; D remains unclear. Germline CDR1 MNHEY, CDR2 SVGAGI. The CDR3 contains 14 residues. V lost 1 base, J lost 2 bases, and 9 bases lay in between. The CDR3 DNA sequence: TGTGCCAGCAGTTACTTGGCCTCCCCCTACGAGCAGTACTTC. Its protein is CASSYLASPYEQYF.

The chain carries TRBV11-2 and TRBJ2-2; either TRBD1 or TRBD2 may supply D (5 bases each). V was clipped by 1 base and J by 6 bases, with 6 bases between them. Per germline, CDR1 SGHAT and CDR2 FQNNGV. The CDR3 is 13 residues long. CDR3 residues: CASSLGGSGELFF. The CDR3 region has the DNA TGTGCCAGCAGCTTAGGGGGGTCCGGGGAGCTGTTTTTT.

The rearrangement links TRBV27 to TRBJ2-5; D unresolved. CDR1 and CDR2 (germline): MNHEY, SMNVEV (reference sequence). Trimming pared 5 bases from V and 4 bases from J, leaving 11 bases between. CDR3 length: 13 residues. The CDR3 protein is CASSPRTRETQYF. The CDR3 DNA follows: TGTGCCAGCAGTCCTAGGACCCGAGAGACCCAGTACTTC.

This clone was recorded a few times. The CDR3 coding sequence is TGTGCCAGCAGCTTCTCGCTCACCGGGGAGCTGTTTTTT. Its translation: CASSFSLTGELFF. This chain connects TRBV5-4 to TRBJ2-2; D call uncertain. The length of the CDR3 is 13 residues. Per germline, CDR1 SGHNT and CDR2 YYREEE (reference sequence). V was trimmed by 2 bases and J by 4 bases, leaving 6 bases between them.

The count of this clone is one. The chain links TRBV5-1 to TRBJ1-5, with D unclear. CDR1 SGHRS and CDR2 YFSETQ come from the germline V gene. The CDR3 runs 13 residues. Between the trimmed V and J ends, which lost 0 bases and 4 bases, there was a span of 5 bases. The chain's CDR3 is CASSLVGNQPQHF. The CDR3 DNA follows: TGCGCCAGCAGCTTGGTGGGGAATCAGCCCCAGCATTTT.

The genes are TRBV28 and TRBJ1-4, with D maybe TRBD1 (6 bases). CDR3 size: 13 residues. The germline V and J ends were trimmed by 6 bases and 8 bases, with 13 bases remaining between them. Germline CDR1 reads MDHEN; CDR2 reads SYDVKM. The CDR3 protein is CASRAQGGEKLFF. In DNA form, the CDR3 reads TGTGCCAGCAGAGCACAGGGAGGCGAAAAACTGTTTTTT.

The rearrangement links TRBV6-6 to TRBJ2-7; possibly TRBD1 or TRBD2 for D (6 bases each). CDR3 length equals 16 residues. Trimming took off 2 bases at V and 0 bases at J, with 14 bases between the two ends. From germline, CDR1 is MNHNY and CDR2 SVGAGI (reference sequence). CDR3 sequence reads: CASSYSGGQSSYEQYF. The CDR3 region has the DNA TGTGCCAGCAGTTACAGTGGGGGGCAGAGCTCCTACGAGCAGTACTTC.

This chain connects TRBV12-5 to TRBJ2-5, with D tentatively TRBD2 (6 bases). The CDR3 has 13 amino acids. Germline loops: CDR1 LGHNT, CDR2 FRNRAP. V was shortened by 2 bases and J by 4 bases, with 8 bases between the two germline ends. CDR3 in amino acids: CASGLWGVETQYF. CDR3 DNA: TGTGCTAGTGGTTTGTGGGGGGTAGAGACCCAGTACTTC.

The rearrangement links TRBV2 to TRBJ1-1; no firm D call. V lost 6 bases to trimming and J lost 2 bases, with 13 bases between them. Germline-derived CDR1 and CDR2 are SNHLY and FYNNEI. This CDR3 is built from 14 residues. CDR3 coding DNA: TGTGCCAGCAGACTCTACGGTTCCAACACTGAAGCTTTCTTT. Its translation: CASRLYGSNTEAFF.

The chain couples TRBV23-1 to TRBJ1-1, with no clear D. TRBV23-1 is recorded as an ORF, its role being uncertain. CDR3 length: 15 residues. V was cut by 3 bases and J by 5 bases, with 16 bases left in between. In nucleotides, the CDR3 is TGCGCCAGCAGTCACCCGGAATCCTTAGGGACTGAAGCTTTCTTT. Amino acid sequence: CASSHPESLGTEAFF.

The V gene is TRBV5-1, the J gene TRBJ2-5; D is unresolved. The CDR3 is 12 residues long. V dropped 4 bases and J dropped 5 bases, with 9 bases sitting between them. Per the germline V gene, CDR1 is SGHRS and CDR2 is YFSETQ. CDR3 sequence: CASSDLGETQYF. The CDR3 DNA sequence: TGCGCCAGCAGCGACTTAGGGGAGACCCAGTACTTC. Full variable domain (remainder filled in from reference TRBV5-1 and TRBJ2-5): KAGVTQTPRYLIKTRGQQVTLSCSPISGHRSVSWYQQTPGQGLQFLFEYFSETQRNKGNFPGRFSGRQFSNSRSEMNVSTLELGDSALYLCASSDLGETQYFGPGTRLLVL.

The J gene is TRBJ1-6, the V gene TRBV3-1 (or the pseudogene TRBV3-2); 8 bases map to TRBD1. J gave up 13 bases and V 1 base, and 12 bases lay outside the gene matches. Per germline, CDR1 LGHDT and CDR2 YNNKEL (reference sequence). The CDR3 has 16 amino acids. The DNA for the CDR3 is TGTGCCAGCAGCCAAGCCCCCGGACAGGGTTTTTTTCCCCTCCACTTT. Translating gives CASSQAPGQGFFPLHF.

This chain joins TRBV11-2 and TRBJ2-7, with 7 bases matching TRBD1. CDR3 length: 15 amino acids. V shed 6 bases and J 3 bases; nucleotides not matched to a gene: 11. CDR1 and CDR2 (germline): SGHAT, FQNNGV. The CDR3 here is CASRYHRGNHYEQYF. The CDR3 DNA sequence: TGTGCCAGCAGATATCACAGGGGAAATCACTACGAGCAGTACTTC.

This clone was seen once. This chain joins TRBV21-1 and TRBJ2-2; the table's D call, TRBD1, has no DNA check behind it. TRBV21-1 is noted as a pseudogene. The CDR3 covers 16 residues. For the CDR3, the DNA is TGTGCCAGCAGCACCCGGGACAGGGGGCTTAGCGGGGAGCTGTTTTTT. This gives the protein CASSTRDRGLSGELFF.